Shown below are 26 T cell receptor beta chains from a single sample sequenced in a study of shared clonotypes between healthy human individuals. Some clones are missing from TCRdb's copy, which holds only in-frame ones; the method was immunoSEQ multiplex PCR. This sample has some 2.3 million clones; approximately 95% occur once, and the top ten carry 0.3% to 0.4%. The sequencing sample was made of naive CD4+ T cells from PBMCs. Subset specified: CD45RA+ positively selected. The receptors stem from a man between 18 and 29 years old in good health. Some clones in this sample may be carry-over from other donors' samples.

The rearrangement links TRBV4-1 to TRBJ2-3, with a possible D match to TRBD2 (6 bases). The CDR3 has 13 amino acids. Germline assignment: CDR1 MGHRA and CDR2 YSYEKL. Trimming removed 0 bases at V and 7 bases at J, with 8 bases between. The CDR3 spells CASSQDRENTQYF. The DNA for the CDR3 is TGCGCCAGCAGCCAAGATCGGGAGAATACGCAGTATTTT.

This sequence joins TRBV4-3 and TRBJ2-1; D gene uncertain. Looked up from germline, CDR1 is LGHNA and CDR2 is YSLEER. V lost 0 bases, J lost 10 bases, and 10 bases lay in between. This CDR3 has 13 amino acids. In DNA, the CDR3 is TGCGCCAGCAGCCAAGATTGGACGGGCGAGCAGTTCTTC. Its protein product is CASSQDWTGEQFF.

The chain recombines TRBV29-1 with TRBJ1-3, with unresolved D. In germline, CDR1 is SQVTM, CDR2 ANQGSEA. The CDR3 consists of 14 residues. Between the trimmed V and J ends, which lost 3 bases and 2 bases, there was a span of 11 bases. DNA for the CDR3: TGCAGCGTTGAGGAAGGGTCGGCTGGAAACACCATATATTTT. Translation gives CSVEEGSAGNTIYF.

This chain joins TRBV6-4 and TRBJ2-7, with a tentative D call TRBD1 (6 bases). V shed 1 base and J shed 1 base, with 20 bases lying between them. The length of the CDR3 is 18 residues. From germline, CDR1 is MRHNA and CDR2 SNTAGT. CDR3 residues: CASSDYRDKGWKSYEQYF. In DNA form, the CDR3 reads TGTGCCAGCAGTGACTACCGGGACAAGGGTTGGAAGTCCTACGAGCAGTACTTC.

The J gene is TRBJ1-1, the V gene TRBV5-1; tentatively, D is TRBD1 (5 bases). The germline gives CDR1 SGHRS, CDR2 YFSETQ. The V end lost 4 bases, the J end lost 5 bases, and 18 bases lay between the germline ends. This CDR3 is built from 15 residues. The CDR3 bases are TGCGCCAGCAGCCCGGGAGGGGCGAGGTCAACTGAAGCTTTCTTT. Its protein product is CASSPGGARSTEAFF.

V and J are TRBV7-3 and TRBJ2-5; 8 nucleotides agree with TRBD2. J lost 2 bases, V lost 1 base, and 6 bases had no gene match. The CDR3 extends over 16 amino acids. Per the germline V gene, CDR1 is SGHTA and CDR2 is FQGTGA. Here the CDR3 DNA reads TGTGCCAGCAGCTTAATCGGGAGGGCCGATCAAGAGACCCAGTACTTC. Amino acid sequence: CASSLIGRADQETQYF.

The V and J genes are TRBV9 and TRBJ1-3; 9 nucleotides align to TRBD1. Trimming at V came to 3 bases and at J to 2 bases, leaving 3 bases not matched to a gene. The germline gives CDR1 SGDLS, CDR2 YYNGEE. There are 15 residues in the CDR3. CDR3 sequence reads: CASSGTGGPGNTIYF. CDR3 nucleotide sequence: TGTGCCAGCAGCGGCACAGGGGGCCCTGGAAACACCATATATTTT.

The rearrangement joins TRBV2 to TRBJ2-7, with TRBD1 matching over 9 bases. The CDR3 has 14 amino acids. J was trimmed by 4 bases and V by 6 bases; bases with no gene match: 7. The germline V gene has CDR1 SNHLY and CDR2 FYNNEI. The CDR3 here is CASSSGTGKYEQYF. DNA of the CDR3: TGTGCCAGCAGCTCTGGGACAGGGAAGTACGAGCAGTACTTC.

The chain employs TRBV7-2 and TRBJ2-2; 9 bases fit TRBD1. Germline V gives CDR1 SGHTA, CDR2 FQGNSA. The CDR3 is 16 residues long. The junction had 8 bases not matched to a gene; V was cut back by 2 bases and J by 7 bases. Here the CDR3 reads CASSLYRDRVSGELFF. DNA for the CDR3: TGTGCCAGCAGCTTATATCGGGACAGGGTCAGCGGGGAGCTGTTTTTT.

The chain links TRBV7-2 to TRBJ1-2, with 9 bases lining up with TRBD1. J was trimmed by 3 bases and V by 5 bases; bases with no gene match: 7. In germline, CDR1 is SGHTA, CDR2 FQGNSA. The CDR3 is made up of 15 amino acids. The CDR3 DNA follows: TGTGCCAGCAGCCCTCCGGGACAGGGACACTATGGCTACACCTTC. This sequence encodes CASSPPGQGHYGYTF.

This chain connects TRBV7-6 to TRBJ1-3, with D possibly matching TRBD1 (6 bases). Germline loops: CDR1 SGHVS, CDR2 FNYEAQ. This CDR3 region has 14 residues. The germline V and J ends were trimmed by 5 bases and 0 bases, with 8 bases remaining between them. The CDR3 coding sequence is TGTGCCAGCAGCCAAGGGGGCTCTGGAAACACCATATATTTT. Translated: CASSQGGSGNTIYF.

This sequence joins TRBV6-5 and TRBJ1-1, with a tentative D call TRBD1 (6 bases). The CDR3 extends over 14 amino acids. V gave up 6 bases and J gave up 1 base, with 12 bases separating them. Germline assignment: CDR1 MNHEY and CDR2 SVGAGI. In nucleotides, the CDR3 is TGTGCCAGCAGCAGGGACACCCCGAACACTGAAGCTTTCTTT. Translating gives CASSRDTPNTEAFF.

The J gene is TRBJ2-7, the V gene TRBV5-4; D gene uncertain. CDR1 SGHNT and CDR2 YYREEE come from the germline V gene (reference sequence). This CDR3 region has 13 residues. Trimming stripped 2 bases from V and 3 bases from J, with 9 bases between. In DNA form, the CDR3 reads TGTGCCAGCAGCTTTAATCGCGGCTACGAGCAGTACTTC. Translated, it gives CASSFNRGYEQYF.

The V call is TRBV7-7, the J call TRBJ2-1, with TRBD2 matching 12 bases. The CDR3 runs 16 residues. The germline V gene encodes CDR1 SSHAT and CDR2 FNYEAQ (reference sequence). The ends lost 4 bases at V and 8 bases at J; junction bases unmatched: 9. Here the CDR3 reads CASSSGLAGPQDEQFF. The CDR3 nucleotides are TGTGCCAGCAGCTCCGGACTAGCGGGACCCCAGGATGAGCAGTTCTTC.

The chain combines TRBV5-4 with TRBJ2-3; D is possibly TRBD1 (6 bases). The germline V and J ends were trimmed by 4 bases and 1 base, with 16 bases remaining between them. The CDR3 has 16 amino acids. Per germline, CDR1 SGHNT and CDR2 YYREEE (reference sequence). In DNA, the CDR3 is TGTGCCAGCAGCCTAAGGACAGAAAGGCGCACAGATACGCAGTATTTT. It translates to CASSLRTERRTDTQYF.

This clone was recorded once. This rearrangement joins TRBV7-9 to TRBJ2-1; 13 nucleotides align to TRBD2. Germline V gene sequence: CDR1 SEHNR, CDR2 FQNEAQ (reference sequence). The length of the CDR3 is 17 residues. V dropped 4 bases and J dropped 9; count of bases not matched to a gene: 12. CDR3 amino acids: CASSSSQGLAGVIEQFF. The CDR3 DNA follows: TGTGCCAGCAGCTCCTCACAAGGACTAGCGGGAGTGATTGAGCAGTTCTTC.

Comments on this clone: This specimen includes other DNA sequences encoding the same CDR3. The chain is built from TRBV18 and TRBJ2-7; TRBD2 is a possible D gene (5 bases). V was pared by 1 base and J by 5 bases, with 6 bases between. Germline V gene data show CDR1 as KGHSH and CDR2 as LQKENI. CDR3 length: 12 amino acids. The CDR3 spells CASSPQGDEQYF. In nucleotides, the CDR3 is TGTGCCAGCTCACCACAGGGAGACGAGCAGTACTTC.

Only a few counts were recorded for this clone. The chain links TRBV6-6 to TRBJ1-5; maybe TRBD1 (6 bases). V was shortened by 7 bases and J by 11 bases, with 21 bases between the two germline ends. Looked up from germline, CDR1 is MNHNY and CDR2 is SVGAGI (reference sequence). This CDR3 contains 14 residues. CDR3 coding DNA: TGTGCCAGCAATAAAGGTACAGTTGAGGGGGCCCAGCATTTT. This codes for CASNKGTVEGAQHF.

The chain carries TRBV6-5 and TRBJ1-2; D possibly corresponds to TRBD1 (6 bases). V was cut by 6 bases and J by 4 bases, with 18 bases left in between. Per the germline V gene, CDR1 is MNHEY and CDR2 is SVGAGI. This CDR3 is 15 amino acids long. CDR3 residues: CASSRYPDSSYGYTF. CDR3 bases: TGTGCCAGCAGCCGATATCCGGACAGTTCCTATGGCTACACCTTC.

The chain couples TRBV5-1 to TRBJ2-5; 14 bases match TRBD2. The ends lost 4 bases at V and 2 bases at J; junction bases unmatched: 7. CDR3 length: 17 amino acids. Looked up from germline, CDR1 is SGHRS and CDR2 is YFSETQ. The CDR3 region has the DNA TGCGCCAGCAGCACCGGACTAGCGGGAGGTCTGCAAGAGACCCAGTACTTC. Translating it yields CASSTGLAGGLQETQYF.

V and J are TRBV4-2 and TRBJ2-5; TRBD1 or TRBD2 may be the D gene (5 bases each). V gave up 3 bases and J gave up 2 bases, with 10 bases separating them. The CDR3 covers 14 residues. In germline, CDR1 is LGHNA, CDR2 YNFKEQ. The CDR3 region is CASSHEGPQETQYF. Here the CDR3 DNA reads TGTGCCAGCAGCCACGAGGGGCCACAAGAGACCCAGTACTTC.

The CDR3, as DNA: TGTGCCAGCAGCTCACTCCAAAGATTCTACGAGCAGTACTTC. Protein product: CASSSLQRFYEQYF. The gene calls are TRBV11-2 and TRBJ2-7, with unresolved D. The CDR3 spans 14 residues. Germline V gene sequence: CDR1 SGHAT, CDR2 FQNNGV. The V end was cut by 4 bases, the J end by 3 bases, with 13 bases between.

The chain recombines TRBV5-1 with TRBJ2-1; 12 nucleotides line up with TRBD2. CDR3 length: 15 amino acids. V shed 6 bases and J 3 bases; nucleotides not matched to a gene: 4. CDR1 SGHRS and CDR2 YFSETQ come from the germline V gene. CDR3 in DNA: TGCGCCAGCACCGGGACTAGCGGGTACTACAATGAGCAGTTCTTC. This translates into CASTGTSGYYNEQFF.

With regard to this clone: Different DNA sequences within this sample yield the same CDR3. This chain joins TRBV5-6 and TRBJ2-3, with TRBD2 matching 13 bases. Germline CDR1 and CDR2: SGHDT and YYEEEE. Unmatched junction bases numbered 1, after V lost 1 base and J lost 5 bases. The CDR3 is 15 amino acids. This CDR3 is CASSLRLAGGDTQYF. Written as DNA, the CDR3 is TGTGCCAGCAGCTTGCGACTAGCGGGAGGAGATACGCAGTATTTT.

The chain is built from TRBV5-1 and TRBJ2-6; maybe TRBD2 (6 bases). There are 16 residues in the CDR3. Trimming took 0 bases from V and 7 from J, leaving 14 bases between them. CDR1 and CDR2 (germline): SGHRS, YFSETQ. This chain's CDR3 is CASSLVGAGNANVLTF. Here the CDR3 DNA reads TGCGCCAGCAGCTTGGTCGGAGCGGGTAATGCCAACGTCCTGACTTTC.

CDR3 DNA: TGTGCCAGCAGCTTGGAGCCCCCCGGGGGGGAGACCCAGTACTTC. Residues: CASSLEPPGGETQYF. The chain recombines TRBV5-4 with TRBJ2-5; 7 bases line up with TRBD2. Germline CDR1 and CDR2: SGHNT and YYREEE (reference sequence). V shed 0 bases, J shed 5 bases, and the junction held 7 bases outside the gene matches. The CDR3 has 15 amino acids.